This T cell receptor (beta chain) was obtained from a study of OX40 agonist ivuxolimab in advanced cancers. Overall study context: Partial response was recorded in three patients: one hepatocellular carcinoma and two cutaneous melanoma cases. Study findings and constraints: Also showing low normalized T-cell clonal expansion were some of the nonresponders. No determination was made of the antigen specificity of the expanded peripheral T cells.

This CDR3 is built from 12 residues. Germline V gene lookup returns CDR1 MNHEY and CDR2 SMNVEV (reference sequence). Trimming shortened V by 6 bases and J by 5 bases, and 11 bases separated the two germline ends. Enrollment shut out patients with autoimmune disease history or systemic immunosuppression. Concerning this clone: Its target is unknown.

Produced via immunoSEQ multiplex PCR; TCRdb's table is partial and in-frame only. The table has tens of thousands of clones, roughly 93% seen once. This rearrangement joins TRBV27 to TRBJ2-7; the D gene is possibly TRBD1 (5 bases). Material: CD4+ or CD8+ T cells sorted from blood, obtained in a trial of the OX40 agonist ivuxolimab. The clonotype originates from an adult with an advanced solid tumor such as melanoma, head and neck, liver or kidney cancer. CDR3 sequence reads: CASSPTAHEQYF. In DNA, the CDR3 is TGTGCCAGCAGCCCGACAGCCCACGAGCAGTACTTC.